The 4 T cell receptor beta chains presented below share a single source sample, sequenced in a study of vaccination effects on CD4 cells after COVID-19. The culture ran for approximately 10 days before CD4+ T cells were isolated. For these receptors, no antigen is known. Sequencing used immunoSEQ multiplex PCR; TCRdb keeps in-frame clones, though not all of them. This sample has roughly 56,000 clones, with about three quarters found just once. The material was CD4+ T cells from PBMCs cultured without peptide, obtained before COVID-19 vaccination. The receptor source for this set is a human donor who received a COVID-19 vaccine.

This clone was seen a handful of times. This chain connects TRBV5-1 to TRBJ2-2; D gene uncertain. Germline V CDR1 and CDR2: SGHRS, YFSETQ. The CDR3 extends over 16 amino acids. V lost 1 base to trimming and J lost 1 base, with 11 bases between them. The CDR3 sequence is CASSLPPLGNTGELFF. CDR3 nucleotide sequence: TGCGCCAGCAGCTTGCCCCCTTTAGGGAACACCGGGGAGCTGTTTTTT.

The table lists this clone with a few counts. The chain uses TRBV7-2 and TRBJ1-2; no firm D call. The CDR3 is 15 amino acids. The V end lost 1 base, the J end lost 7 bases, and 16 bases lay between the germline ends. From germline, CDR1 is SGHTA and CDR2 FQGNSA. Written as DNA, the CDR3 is TGTGCCAGCAGCTTAGAGGGCAGCCTTTTATCTGGCTACACCTTC. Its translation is CASSLEGSLLSGYTF.

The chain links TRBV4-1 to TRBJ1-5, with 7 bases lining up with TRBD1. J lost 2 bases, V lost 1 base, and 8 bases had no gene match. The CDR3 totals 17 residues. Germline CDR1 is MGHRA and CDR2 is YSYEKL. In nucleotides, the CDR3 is TGCGCCAGCAGCCAAGGGCAACAGGGGCTGGGCAATCAGCCCCAGCATTTT. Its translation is CASSQGQQGLGNQPQHF.

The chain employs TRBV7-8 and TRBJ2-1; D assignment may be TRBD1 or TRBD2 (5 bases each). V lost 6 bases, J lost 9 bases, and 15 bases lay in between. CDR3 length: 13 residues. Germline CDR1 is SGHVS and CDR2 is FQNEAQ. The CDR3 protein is CASSRDPRTEQFF. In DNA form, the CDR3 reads TGTGCCAGCAGTCGGGACCCCCGCACTGAGCAGTTCTTC.